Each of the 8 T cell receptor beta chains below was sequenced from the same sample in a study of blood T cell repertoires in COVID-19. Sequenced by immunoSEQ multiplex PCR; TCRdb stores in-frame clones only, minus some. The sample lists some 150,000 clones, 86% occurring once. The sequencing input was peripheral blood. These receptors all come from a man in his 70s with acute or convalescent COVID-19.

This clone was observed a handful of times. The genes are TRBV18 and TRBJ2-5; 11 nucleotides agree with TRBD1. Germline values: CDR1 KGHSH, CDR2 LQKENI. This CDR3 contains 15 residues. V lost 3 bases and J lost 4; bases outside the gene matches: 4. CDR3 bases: TGTGCCAGCTCACCTCCAGGACAGGGGGCAGAGACCCAGTACTTC. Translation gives CASSPPGQGAETQYF.

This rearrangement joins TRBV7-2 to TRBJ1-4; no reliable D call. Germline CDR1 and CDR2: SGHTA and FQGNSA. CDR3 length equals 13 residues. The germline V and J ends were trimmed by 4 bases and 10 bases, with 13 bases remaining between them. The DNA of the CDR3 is TGTGCCAGCAGCTCTCGGAGGGAAGCAAAACTGTTTTTT. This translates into CASSSRREAKLFF.

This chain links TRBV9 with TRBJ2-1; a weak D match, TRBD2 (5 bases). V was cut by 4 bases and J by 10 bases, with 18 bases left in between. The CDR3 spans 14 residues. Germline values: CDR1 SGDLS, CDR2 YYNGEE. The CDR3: CASSPSPFLAEQFF. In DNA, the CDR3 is TGTGCCAGCAGCCCGAGCCCCTTCTTAGCGGAGCAGTTCTTC.

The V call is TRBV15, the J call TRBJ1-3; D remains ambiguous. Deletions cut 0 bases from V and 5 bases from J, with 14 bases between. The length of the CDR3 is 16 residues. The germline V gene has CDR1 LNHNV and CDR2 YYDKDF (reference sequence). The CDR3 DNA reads TGTGCCACCAGCAGAGACTTCCGGAGGGAAAGAAACACCATATATTTT. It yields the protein CATSRDFRRERNTIYF.

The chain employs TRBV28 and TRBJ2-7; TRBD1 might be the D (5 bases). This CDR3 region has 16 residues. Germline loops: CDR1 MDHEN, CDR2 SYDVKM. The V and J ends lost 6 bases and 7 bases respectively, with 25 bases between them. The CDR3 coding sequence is TGTGCCAGCAGCCAGCCACCCGGACATGATGGCGATGAGCAGTACTTC. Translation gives CASSQPPGHDGDEQYF.

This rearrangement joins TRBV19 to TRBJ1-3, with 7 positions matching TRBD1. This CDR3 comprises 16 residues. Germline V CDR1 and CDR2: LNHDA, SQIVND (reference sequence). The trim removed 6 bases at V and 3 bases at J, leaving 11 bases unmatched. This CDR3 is CASRGRQGVGGNTIYF. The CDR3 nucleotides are TGTGCCAGTAGGGGTCGACAGGGCGTCGGTGGAAACACCATATATTTT.

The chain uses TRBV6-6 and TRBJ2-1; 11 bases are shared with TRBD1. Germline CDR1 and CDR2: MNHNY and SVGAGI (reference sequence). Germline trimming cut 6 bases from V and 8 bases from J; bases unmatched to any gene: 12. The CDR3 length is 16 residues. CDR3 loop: CASSLSRTGGLDEQFF. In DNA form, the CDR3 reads TGTGCCAGCAGCCTGTCGAGGACAGGGGGCCTGGATGAGCAGTTCTTC.

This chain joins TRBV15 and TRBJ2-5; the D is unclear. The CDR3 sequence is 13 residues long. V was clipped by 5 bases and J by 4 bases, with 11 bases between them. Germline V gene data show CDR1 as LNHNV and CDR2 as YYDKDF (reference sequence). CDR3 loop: CATSSRIGETQYF. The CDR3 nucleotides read TGTGCCACCAGCTCGCGCATTGGAGAGACCCAGTACTTC.